This T cell receptor beta chain originates from a study of CD8 T cells in Susac syndrome. Broader study findings: It was acknowledged in the study that the number of individuals who were included in its TCR sequencing and HLA analysis was relatively small.

Concerning this clonotype: Its antigen is as yet unknown.

Reverse transcription used about 0.45 to 1 ug RNA and random hexamers. Coverage of TCR beta CDR3 amplification by immunoSEQ multiplex PCR extended to 54 Vbeta and 13 Jbeta. TCRdb re-derived calls from the immunoSEQ multiplex PCR reads in MiXCR, one entry per CDR3 protein. The sample holds around 80,000 distinct CDR3 sequences, 94% seen once. The CDR3 has 14 residues. The germline V gene has CDR1 DFQATT and CDR2 SNEGSKA (reference sequence). Trimming removed 5 bases from V and 8 bases from J, with 19 bases in between. The sequence came from a human donor in good health. The rearrangement uses TRBV20-1 and TRBJ2-1; weak D call: TRBD1 (6 bases). The sequenced sample consisted of CD8+ T cells from PBMCs. The CDR3 here is CSARGQTPYYEQFF. The DNA of the CDR3 is TGCAGTGCTCGAGGACAGACGCCTTACTATGAGCAGTTCTTC.